The rows below give T cell receptor beta chains drawn from one sample of a study of CD8 T cells in ankylosing spondylitis. From the 5' RACE reads, TCRdb called clonotypes with MiXCR, one entry per CDR3 protein. The data contain 150,000 to 200,000 distinct CDR3 sequences, 9.8% of them singletons. What was sequenced was blood, either unsorted or a sorted T cell fraction (not recorded which). The receptor set was obtained from a female donor with ankylosing spondylitis or in good health (not recorded which). Each CDR3 is given with its conserved first and last residue. D genes are given only for firm matches. Not all rows give a size; the values are once, few, many and, for expanded clones, a class.

V: TRBV28; size: few; J: TRBJ2-5; D: NA; DNA: TGTGCCAGCAGTCGACAGGTCCAAGAGACCCAGTACTTC; CDR3: CASSRQVQETQYF
V: TRBV20-1; size: NA; J: TRBJ1-5; D: NA; DNA: TGCAGTGCTAGTTCAGACTCGCCCCAGCATTTT; CDR3: CSASSDSPQHF
V: TRBV5-5; size: many; J: TRBJ2-5; D: NA; DNA: TGTGCCAGCAGCAGGCAAAGGACAGTCGTCCAAGAGACCCAGTACTTC; CDR3: CASSRQRTVVQETQYF
V: TRBV6-1; size: few; J: TRBJ2-1; D: TRBD2; DNA: TGTGCCAGCAGAGCACTAGCGGGAGATTTGAATGAGCAGTTCTTC; CDR3: CASRALAGDLNEQFF
V: TRBV4-3; size: few; J: TRBJ2-3; D: TRBD1; DNA: TGCGCCAGCAGCCACGACAGGGGGGATGCAGATACGCAGTATTTT; CDR3: CASSHDRGDADTQYF
V: TRBV20-1; size: few; J: TRBJ2-3; D: TRBD2; DNA: TGCAGTGCTAGAGACCTGTCTAGCGGGAGGGATACGCAGTATTTT; CDR3: CSARDLSSGRDTQYF
V: TRBV7-9; size: many; J: TRBJ2-5; D: TRBD1; DNA: TGTGCACTACGCGGACAGGGCCAGGAGACCCAGTACTTC; CDR3: CALRGQGQETQYF
V: TRBV12-3/TRBV12-4; size: few; J: TRBJ2-7; D: TRBD1; DNA: TGTGCCAGCAGCCGCCCACCACAGGGGGCTCTCTACGAGCAGTACTTC; CDR3: CASSRPPQGALYEQYF
V: TRBV12-3/TRBV12-4; size: many; J: TRBJ1-3; D: NA; DNA: TGTGCCAGCAGCCTTGGAAACACCATATATTTT; CDR3: CASSLGNTIYF
V: TRBV7-9; size: NA; J: TRBJ2-1; D: NA; DNA: TGTGCCAGCAGCTTAGGCGCAGGGCTCGGTGAGCAGTTCTTC; CDR3: CASSLGAGLGEQFF
V: TRBV10-2; size: NA; J: TRBJ1-1; D: TRBD1; DNA: TGCGCCAGCAGTGAGTCGTACAGGGGTCGCACTGAAGCTTTCTTT; CDR3: CASSESYRGRTEAFF
V: TRBV28; size: NA; J: TRBJ2-1; D: NA; DNA: TGTGCCAGCAGTCCCCTGGGCGGGACCTACAATGAGCAGTTCTTC; CDR3: CASSPLGGTYNEQFF
V: TRBV4-1; size: NA; J: TRBJ2-7; D: NA; DNA: TGCGCCAGCAGCCAGGGACCGCTTGTGGGGCCCTACGAGCAGTACTTC; CDR3: CASSQGPLVGPYEQYF
V: TRBV3-1; size: NA; J: TRBJ2-1; D: NA; DNA: TGTGCCAGCAGCCAGGAGAGGTGGCAGGGCCGGAATGAGCAGTTCTTC; CDR3: CASSQERWQGRNEQFF
V: TRBV24-1; size: few; J: TRBJ2-1; D: TRBD2; DNA: TGTGCCACCAGTGATCCCCCGGGACTAGCGGGTGACAATGAGCAGTTCTTC; CDR3: CATSDPPGLAGDNEQFF
V: TRBV4-1; size: NA; J: TRBJ2-1; D: NA; DNA: TGCGCCAGCAGCCACCCCGGTGGGGATGAGCAGTTCTTC; CDR3: CASSHPGGDEQFF
V: TRBV27; size: NA; J: TRBJ1-1; D: NA; DNA: TGTGCCAGCAGTGTGTTTGGCACTGAAGCTTTCTTT; CDR3: CASSVFGTEAFF